The following is a T cell receptor (beta chain) sequence with its context. This sample is drawn from a study of shared clonotypes between healthy human individuals. The test was conducted at deep level. Assay used: immunoSEQ multiplex PCR; TCRdb lists only in-frame clones, some missing. The data hold some 500,000 clones, with 70% to 85% observed a single time. This clonotype originated in a woman in her thirties or forties in good health. Some clones in this sample may be carry-over from other donors' samples. Material: PBMCs.

CDR3 region: CASRDPTSGDEQFF. The DNA for the CDR3 is TGCGCCAGCAGGGACCCGACAAGCGGCGATGAGCAGTTCTTC. The chain has TRBV10-1 and TRBJ2-1, with a tentative D call TRBD2 (5 bases). CDR1 is WNHNN and CDR2 is SYGVQD in the germline V gene (reference sequence). This CDR3 is built from 14 residues. The V and J ends lost 6 bases and 8 bases respectively, with 17 bases between them.